This entry is about one T cell receptor beta chain. This clone appeared a few times. Which antigen it targets is not known. Base qualities are missing; no much larger clone stands one base away. These data originate in a study of shared clonotypes between healthy human individuals (dated by TCRdb to 2018 to 2020). Describing the broader study: Two women and a few men aged 18 to 49 years were included in the cohort. The study deeply sequenced blood TCR repertoires of roughly five healthy adults to estimate repertoire size and the extent of clonotype sharing between individuals. To increase sequencing depth and limit assay-specific biases, different laboratories used diverse techniques to prepare libraries and sequence TCR repertoires. Each donor's leukapheresis produced roughly between roughly 0.85 and 9 billion PBMCs.

V is cut back by 5 bases and J by 4 bases, with 13 bases in the junction unmatched. Inclusive of the bounding cysteine and phenylalanine, the CDR3 is 18 residues long. Only the CDR3 DNA is retained, 54 bases long and in frame from the first base. From a lookup of the germline V gene, CDR1 and CDR2 are MDHEN and SYDVKM. TCR CDR3 regions were amplified from genomic DNA by multiplex PCR using the deep immunoSEQ assay. Genomic DNA extracted from each cell subset was distributed evenly over all wells of several immunoSEQ 96-well plates, and each plate served as one replicate. For unsorted PBMC, about 300 ng of genomic DNA, equivalent to around 33,000 T cell genomes, went into each replicate PCR. Ten immunoSEQ deep assay plates were used to sequence unsorted PBMC genomic DNA. Purified libraries were measured with a Qubit 3.0 fluorometer, size-checked on a Bioanalyzer 2100, and measured again with the KAPA Library Quantification kit. A separate single-read 150-cycle Illumina NextSeq 550 flow cell was used to sequence each immunoSEQ 96-well plate. On the authors' methods: Because the immunoSEQ output held only junctional sequences and lacked quality scores, the filtering could not match the filtering applied to full-length reads. Sequences were annotated with PyIR, a Python wrapper for IgBLAST v1.9, using IMGT germline references to assign V/J genes and CDR3. Reads were removed for weak V/J assignments (E-value above 1e-6), missing CDR3, stop codons, out-of-frame junctions, or ambiguous translated residues. A V3J clonotype was defined by an identical inferred V gene, J gene, and CDR3 amino acid sequence. To compute the percentage overlap between repertoires, the number of shared unique clonotypes was divided by the size of the smaller repertoire. RTK rarefaction, the Chao1 estimator, and Recon v2.1 estimates of unobserved clonotypes were used to assess repertoire richness. Held by TCRdb, this immuneACCESS table contains in-frame sequences only and omits some clones. Under half of the omission traces to an unresolved V gene where checked; the cause of the rest is unknown. V and J calls and clone size follow that table, whereas D and trimming were derived from the DNA. This sample comprises approximately 470,000 clones, approximately 81% of them detected only once. The biggest ten clones account for approximately 11% of the sample.

Here is what the overall study found, with its caveats: The small number of donors limited the genetic and exposure-history diversity represented. Sampling was restricted to blood, and TCR repertoires in tissues likely differ from the TCR repertoires found in blood. Pairwise subsampling indicated that sequencing depth was expected to affect the degree of clonotype sharing among donors.

The donors were healthy, HIV-negative adults who had no recently reported acute infections or vaccinations. Every donor was a Caucasian adult living in Nashville, Tennessee, USA. For unsorted samples, tens of millions of PBMCs were counted and genomic DNA was extracted with the QIAamp DNA Blood Mini kit. Blood was collected by leukapheresis, and PBMCs were isolated by Ficoll-Histopaque density gradient centrifugation and then cryopreserved in liquid nitrogen vapor phase. This sequence was found in a middle-aged woman in good health. Some clones in this sample may be carry-over from other donors' samples. Here the chain combines TRBV28 and TRBJ2-2, with TRBD1 identical over 10 junction bases. The sample consisted of PBMCs. The sequenced DNA: TGTGCCAGCAGTCGACGGACAGGGGGGATCGGTGGCACCGGGGAGCTGTTTTTT. Its protein reads: CASSRRTGGIGGTGELFF. The variable domain in full, with residues beyond the CDR3 obtained from the reference TRBV28 and TRBJ2-2 genes, is DVKVTQSSRYLVKRTGEKVFLECVQDMDHENMFWYRQDPGLGLRLIYFSYDVKMKEKGDIPEGYSVSREKKERFSLILESASTNQTSMYLCASSRRTGGIGGTGELFFGEGSRLTVL.